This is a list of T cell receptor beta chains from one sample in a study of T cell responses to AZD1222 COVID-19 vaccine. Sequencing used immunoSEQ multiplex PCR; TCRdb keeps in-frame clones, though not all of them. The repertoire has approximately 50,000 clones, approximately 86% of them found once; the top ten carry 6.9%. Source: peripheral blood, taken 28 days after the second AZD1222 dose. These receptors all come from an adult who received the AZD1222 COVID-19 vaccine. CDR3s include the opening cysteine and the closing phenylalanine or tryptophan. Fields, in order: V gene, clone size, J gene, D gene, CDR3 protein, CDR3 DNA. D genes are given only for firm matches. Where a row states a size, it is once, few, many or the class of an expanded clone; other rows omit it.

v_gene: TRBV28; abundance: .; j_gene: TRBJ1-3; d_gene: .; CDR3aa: CASTAPRGGNTIYF; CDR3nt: TGTGCCAGCACGGCGCCCAGAGGGGGAAACACCATATATTTT
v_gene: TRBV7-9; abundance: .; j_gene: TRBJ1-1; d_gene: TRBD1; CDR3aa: CASSATGGATEAFF; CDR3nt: TGTGCCAGCAGCGCGACAGGGGGCGCGACTGAAGCTTTCTTT
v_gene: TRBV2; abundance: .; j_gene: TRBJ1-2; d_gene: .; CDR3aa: CASSGDTSISGYTF; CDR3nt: TGTGCCAGCAGCGGCGATACTTCGATCTCGGGCTACACCTTC
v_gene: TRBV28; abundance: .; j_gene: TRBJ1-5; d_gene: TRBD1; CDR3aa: CASRAGTGGNNQPQHF; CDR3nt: TGTGCCAGCAGAGCCGGGACAGGGGGTAACAATCAGCCCCAGCATTTT
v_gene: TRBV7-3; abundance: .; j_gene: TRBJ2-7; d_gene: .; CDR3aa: CASSLRGYEQYF; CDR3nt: TGTGCCAGCAGCTTACGGGGATACGAGCAGTACTTC
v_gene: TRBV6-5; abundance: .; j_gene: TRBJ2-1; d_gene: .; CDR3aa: CASSYGRGSYNEQFF; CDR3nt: TGTGCCAGCAGTTACGGGCGGGGCTCCTACAATGAGCAGTTCTTC
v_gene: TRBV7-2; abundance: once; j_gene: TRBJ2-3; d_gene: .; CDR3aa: CASSLKGRHTQYF; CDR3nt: TGTGCCAGCAGCCTAAAGGGTCGGCATACGCAGTATTTT
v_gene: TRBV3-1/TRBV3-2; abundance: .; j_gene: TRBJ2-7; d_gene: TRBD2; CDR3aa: CASSRPGLATYEQYF; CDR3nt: TGTGCCAGCAGCCGCCCGGGACTAGCGACCTACGAGCAGTACTTC
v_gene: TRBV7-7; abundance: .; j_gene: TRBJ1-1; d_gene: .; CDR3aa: CASSLSGARASRSHTEAFF; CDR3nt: TGTGCTAGCAGCTTGTCGGGCGCTCGCGCTTCGCGGTCCCACACTGAAGCTTTCTTT
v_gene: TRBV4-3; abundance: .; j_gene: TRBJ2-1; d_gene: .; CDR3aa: CASSQVFREPEQFF; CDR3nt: TGCGCCAGCAGCCAAGTCTTCCGGGAGCCTGAGCAGTTCTTC
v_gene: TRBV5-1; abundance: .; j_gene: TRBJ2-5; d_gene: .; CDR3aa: CASSRSGGTAETQYF; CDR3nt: TGCGCCAGCAGCCGATCCGGGGGCACCGCGGAGACCCAGTACTTC
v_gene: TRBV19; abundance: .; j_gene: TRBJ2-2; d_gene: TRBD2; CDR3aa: CASSIGGGELFF; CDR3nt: TGTGCCAGTAGTATCGGGGGGGGAGAGCTGTTTTTT
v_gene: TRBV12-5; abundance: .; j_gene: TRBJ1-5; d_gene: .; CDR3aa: CASGLGSGQPQHF; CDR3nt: TGTGCTAGTGGTTTGGGTTCGGGACAGCCCCAGCATTTT
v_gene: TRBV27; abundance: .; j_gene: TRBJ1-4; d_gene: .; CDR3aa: CASSNGRRVGGEKLFF; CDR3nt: TGTGCCAGCAGCAATGGCCGCAGGGTCGGGGGTGAAAAACTGTTTTTT
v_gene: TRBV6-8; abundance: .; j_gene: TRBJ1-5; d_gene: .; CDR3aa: CASTQINQPQHF; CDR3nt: TGTGCCAGCACCCAGATCAATCAGCCCCAGCATTTT
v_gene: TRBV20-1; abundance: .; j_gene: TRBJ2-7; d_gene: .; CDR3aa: CSGNDPYEQYF; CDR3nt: TGCAGTGGTAACGATCCGTACGAGCAGTACTTC
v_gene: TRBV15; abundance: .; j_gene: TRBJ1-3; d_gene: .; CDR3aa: CATSRELEVGNTIYF; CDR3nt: TGTGCCACCAGCAGAGAACTTGAGGTCGGAAACACCATATATTTT
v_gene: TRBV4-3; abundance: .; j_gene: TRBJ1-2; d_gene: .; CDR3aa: CASSQGGQYGYTF; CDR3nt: TGCGCCAGCAGCCAAGGGGGCCAATATGGCTACACCTTC
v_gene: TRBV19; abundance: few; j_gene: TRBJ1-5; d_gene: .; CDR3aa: CASSRTNQPQHF; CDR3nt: TGTGCCAGTAGTAGGACCAATCAGCCCCAGCATTTT
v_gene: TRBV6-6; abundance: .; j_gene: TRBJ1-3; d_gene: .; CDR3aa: CASRWQENTIYF; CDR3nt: TGTGCCAGCCGTTGGCAGGAAAACACCATATATTTT
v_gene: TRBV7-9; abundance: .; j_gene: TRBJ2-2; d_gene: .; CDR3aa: CASKTPVGRRIGGELFF; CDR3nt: TGTGCCAGCAAAACGCCTGTTGGACGGAGAATCGGCGGGGAGCTGTTTTTT
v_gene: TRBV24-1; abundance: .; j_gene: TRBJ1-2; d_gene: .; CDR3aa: CATSDGEEYGYTF; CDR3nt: TGTGCCACCAGTGACGGCGAGGAGTATGGCTACACCTTC
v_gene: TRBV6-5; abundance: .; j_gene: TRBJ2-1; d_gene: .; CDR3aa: CASSRGLLEQFF; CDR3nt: TGTGCCAGCAGCCGCGGACTTTTAGAGCAGTTCTTC
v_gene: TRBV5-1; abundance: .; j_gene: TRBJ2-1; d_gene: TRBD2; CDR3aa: CASSIHGGNEQFF; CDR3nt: TGCGCCAGCAGCATTCACGGGGGGAATGAGCAGTTCTTC
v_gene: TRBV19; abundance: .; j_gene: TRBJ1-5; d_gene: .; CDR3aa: CASDGGDQPQHF; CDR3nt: TGTGCCAGTGACGGTGGGGATCAGCCCCAGCATTTT
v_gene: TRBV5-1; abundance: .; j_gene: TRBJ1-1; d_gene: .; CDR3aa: CASSSQGTTEAFF; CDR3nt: TGCGCCAGCAGCTCTCAGGGTACCACTGAAGCTTTCTTT
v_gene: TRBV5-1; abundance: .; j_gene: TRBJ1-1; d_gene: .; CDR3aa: CASSLTGYTEAFF; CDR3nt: TGCGCCAGCAGCCTTACAGGATACACTGAAGCTTTCTTT
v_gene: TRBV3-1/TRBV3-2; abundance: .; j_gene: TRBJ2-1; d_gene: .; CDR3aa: CASSQTTEQFF; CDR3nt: TGTGCCAGCAGCCAGACAACTGAGCAGTTCTTC
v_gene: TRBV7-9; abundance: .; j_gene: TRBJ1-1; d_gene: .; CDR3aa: CASSSRPNTEAFF; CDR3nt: TGTGCCAGCAGCTCCAGACCAAACACTGAAGCTTTCTTT
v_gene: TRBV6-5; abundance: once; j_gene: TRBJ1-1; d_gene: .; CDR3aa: CASSYGVGTEAFF; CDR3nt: TGTGCCAGCAGTTACGGAGTCGGCACTGAAGCTTTCTTT
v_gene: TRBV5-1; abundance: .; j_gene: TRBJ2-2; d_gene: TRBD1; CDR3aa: CASSLGQGNTGELFF; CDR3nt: TGCGCCAGCAGCTTGGGACAGGGGAACACCGGGGAGCTGTTTTTT